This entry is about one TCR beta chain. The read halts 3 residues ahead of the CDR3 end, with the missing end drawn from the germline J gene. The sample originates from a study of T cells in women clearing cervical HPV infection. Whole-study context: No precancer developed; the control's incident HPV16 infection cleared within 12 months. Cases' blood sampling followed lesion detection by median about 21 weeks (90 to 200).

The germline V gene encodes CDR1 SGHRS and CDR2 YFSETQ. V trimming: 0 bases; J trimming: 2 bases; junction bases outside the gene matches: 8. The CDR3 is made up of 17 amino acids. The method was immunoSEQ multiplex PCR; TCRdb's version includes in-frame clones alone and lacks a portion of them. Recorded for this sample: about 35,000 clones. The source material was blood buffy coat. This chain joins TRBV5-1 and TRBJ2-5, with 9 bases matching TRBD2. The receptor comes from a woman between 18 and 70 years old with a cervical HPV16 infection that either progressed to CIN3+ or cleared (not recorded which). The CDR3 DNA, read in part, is TGCGCCAGCAGCTTGGGACTAGCGGCGGATGCACAAGAGACC. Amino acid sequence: CASSLGLAADAQET. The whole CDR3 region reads CASSLGLAADAQETQYF.